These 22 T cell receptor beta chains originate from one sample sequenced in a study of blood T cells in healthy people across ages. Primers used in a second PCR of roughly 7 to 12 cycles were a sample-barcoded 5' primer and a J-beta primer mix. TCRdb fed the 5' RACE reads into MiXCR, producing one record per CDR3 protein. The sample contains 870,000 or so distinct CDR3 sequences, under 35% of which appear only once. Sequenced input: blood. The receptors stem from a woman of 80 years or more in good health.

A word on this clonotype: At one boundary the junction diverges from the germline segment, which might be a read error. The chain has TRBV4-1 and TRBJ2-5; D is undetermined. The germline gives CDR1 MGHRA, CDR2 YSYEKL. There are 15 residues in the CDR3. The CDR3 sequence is CASSQDPEQPETQYF. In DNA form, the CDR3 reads TGCGCCAGCAGCCAAGATCCCGAGCAGCCAGAGACTCAGTACTTC.

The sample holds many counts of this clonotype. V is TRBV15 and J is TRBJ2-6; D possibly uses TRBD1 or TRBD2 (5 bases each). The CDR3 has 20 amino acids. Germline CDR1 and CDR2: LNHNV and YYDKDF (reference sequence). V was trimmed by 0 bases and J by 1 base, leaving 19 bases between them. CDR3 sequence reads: CATSRERGRVGRSGANVLTF. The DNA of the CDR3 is TGTGCCACCAGCAGAGAGAGGGGCAGGGTAGGAAGGTCTGGGGCCAACGTCCTGACTTTC.

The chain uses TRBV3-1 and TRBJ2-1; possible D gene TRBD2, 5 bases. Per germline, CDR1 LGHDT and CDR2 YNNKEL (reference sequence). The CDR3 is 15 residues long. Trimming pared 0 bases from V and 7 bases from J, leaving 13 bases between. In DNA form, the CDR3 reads TGTGCCAGCAGCCAAGATTGGGCGGGTTCGAATGAGCAGTTCTTC. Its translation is CASSQDWAGSNEQFF.

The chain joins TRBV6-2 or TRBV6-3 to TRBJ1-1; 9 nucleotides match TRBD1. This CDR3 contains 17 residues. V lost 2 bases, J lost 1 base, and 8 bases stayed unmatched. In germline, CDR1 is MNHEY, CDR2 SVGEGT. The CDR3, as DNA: TGTGCCAGCAGTTACACCGGGACAGGGCTCGGGAACACTGAAGCTTTCTTT. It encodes CASSYTGTGLGNTEAFF.

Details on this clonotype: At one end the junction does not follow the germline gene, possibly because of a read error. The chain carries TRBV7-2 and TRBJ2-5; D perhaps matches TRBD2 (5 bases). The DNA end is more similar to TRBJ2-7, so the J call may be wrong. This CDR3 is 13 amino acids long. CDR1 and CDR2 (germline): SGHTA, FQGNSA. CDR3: CASSKDSSCEQYF. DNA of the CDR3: TGTGCCAGCAGTAAGGACTCATCCTGCGAGCAGTACTTC.

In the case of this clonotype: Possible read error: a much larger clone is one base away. Here the CDR3 DNA reads TGTGCCGGCAGCTACGGACTGGCTAGCGGCAATGAGCAGTTCTTC. This translates into CAGSYGLASGNEQFF. The rearrangement links TRBV6-2 or TRBV6-3 to TRBJ2-1, with 7 bases aligning to TRBD2. Germline V gene lookup returns CDR1 MNHEY and CDR2 SVGEGT. This CDR3 has 15 amino acids.

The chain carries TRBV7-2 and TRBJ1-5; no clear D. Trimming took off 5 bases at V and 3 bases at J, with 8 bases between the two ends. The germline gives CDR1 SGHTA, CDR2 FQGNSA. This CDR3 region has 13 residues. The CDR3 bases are TGTGCCAGCAGCCCCGGAGCCAATCAGCCCCAGCATTTT. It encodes CASSPGANQPQHF.

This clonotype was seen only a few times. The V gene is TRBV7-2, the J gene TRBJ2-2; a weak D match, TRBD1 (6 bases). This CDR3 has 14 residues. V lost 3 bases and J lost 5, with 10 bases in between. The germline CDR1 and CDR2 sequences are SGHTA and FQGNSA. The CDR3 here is CASSFNRATGELFF. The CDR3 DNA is TGTGCCAGCAGCTTTAACAGGGCGACCGGGGAGCTGTTTTTT. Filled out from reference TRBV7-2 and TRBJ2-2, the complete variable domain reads GAGVSQSPSNKVTEKGKDVELRCDPISGHTALYWYRQSLGQGLEFLIYFQGNSAPDKSGLPSDRFSAERTGGSVSTLTIQRTQQEDSAVYLCASSFNRATGELFFGEGSRLTVL.

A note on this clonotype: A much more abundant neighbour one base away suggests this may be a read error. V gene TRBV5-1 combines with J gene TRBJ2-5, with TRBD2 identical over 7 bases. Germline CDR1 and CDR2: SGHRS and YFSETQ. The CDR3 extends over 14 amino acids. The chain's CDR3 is CTSSFSGAQETQYF. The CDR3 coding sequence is TGCACCAGCAGTTTCAGCGGGGCCCAAGAGACCCAGTACTTC.

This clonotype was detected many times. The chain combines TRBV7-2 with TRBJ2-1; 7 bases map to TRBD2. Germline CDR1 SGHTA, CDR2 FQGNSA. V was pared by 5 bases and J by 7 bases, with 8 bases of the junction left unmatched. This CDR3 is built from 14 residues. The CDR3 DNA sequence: TGTGCCAGCAGCCGGAGAATCGGGGGGAATGAGCAGTTCTTC. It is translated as CASSRRIGGNEQFF.

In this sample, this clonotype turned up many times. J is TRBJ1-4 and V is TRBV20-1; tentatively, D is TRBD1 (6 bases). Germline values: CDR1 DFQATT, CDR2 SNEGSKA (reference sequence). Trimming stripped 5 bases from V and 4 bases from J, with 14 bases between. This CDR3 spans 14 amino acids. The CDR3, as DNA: TGCAGTGCTCGTCCCAGGGGCATTAATGAAAAACTGTTTTTT. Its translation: CSARPRGINEKLFF.

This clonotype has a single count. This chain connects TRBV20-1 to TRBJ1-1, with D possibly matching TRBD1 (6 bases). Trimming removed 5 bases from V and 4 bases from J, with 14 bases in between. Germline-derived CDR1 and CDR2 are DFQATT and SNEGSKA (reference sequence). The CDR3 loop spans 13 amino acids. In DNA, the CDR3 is TGCAGTGCTCGATCTCAGGGGATCACTGAAGCTTTCTTT. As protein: CSARSQGITEAFF.

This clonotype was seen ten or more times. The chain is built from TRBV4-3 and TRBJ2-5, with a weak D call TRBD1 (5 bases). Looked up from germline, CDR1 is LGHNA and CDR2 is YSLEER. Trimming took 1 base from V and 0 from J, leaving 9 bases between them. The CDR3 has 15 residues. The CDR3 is CASSQGPGHQETQYF. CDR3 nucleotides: TGCGCCAGCAGCCAAGGGCCAGGGCACCAAGAGACCCAGTACTTC.

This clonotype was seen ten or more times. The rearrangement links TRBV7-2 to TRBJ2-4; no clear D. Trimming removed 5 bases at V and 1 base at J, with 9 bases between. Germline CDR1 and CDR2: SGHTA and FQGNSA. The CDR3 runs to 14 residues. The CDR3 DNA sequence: TGTGCCAGCAGCAACATGGGGGCCAAAAACATTCAGTACTTC. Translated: CASSNMGAKNIQYF.

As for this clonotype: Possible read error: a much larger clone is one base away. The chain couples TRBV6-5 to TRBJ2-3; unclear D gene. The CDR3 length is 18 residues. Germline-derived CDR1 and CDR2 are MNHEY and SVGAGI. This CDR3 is CASSSRRVSRSHTDAQYF. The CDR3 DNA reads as TGTGCCAGCAGTTCCCGAAGGGTCAGTCGGAGTCACACAGATGCGCAGTATTTT.

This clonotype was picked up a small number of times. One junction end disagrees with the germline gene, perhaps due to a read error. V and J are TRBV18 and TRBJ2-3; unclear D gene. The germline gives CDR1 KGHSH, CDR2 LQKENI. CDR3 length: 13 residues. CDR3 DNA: TGTGCCCGCTCACCACCGGTGTCAGATACGCAGTATTTT. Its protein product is CARSPPVSDTQYF.

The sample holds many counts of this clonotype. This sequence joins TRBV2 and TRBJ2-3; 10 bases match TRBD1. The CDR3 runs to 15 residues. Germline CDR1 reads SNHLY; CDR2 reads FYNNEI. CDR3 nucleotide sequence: TGTGCTACCCAGAAGGGGACAGGGGGCACAGATACGCAGTATTTT. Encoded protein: CATQKGTGGTDTQYF.

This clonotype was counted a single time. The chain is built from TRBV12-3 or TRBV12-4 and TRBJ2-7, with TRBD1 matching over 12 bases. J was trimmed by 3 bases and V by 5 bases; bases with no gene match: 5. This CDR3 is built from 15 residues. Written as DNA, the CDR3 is TGTGCCAGCAGTGGGGACAGGGGGCGCGTCTACGAGCAGTACTTC. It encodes CASSGDRGRVYEQYF.

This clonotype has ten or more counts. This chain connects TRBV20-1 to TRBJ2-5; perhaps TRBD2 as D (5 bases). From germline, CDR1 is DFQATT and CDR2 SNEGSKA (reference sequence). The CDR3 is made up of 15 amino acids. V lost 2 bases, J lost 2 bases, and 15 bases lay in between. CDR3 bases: TGCAGTGCTAGACCGGCCTCCACTAGACAAGAGACCCAGTACTTC. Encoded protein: CSARPASTRQETQYF.

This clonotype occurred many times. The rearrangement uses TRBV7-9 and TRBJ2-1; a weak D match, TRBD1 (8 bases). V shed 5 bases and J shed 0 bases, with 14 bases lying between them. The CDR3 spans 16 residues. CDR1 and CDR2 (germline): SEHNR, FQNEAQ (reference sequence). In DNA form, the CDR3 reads TGTGCCAGCAGCACAGGGGGGGGCGGCTCCTACAATGAGCAGTTCTTC. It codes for CASSTGGGGSYNEQFF.

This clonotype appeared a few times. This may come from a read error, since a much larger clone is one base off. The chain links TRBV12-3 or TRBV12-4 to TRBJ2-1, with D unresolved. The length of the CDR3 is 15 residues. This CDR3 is CASGLEQTSYNEQFF. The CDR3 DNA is TGTGCCAGCGGTTTGGAGCAAACCTCCTACAATGAGCAGTTCTTC.

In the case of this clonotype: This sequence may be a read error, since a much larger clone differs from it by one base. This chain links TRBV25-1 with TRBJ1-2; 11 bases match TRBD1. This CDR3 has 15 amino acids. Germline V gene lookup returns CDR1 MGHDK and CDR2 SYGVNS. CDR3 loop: CASSAWDRGYYGHTF. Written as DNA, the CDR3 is TGTGCCAGCAGTGCCTGGGACAGGGGGTACTATGGCCACACCTTC.